The rows below give T cell receptor beta chains drawn from one sample of a study of monozygotic twins with inflammatory bowel disease. TCRdb processed the 5' RACE reads again and assigns one entry to each CDR3 protein, with no DNA. This table lists a few hundred thousand distinct CDR3 sequences. Sequencing was performed on blood. The receptor source for this set is a human donor with ulcerative colitis or Crohn's disease, or a healthy co-twin of an affected twin (not recorded which). The CDR3 runs from the conserved cysteine through the conserved F or W. Fields, in order: V gene, J gene, CDR3 protein.

v_gene: TRBV20-1
j_gene: TRBJ1-6
CDR3aa: CSAKGGSLLRLHF

v_gene: TRBV11-1
j_gene: TRBJ2-2
CDR3aa: CASSLGVSGELFF

v_gene: TRBV7-2
j_gene: TRBJ1-3
CDR3aa: CASSLGSRGIGNTIYF

v_gene: TRBV29-1
j_gene: TRBJ2-7
CDR3aa: CSVRDRGIYEQYF

v_gene: TRBV3-1
j_gene: TRBJ2-1
CDR3aa: CASSLPAGTSGLNEQFF

v_gene: TRBV7-9
j_gene: TRBJ2-2
CDR3aa: CASSPNGGSKTVGELFF

v_gene: TRBV12-3/TRBV12-4
j_gene: TRBJ2-1
CDR3aa: CASSRLAGIYNEQFF

v_gene: TRBV20-1
j_gene: TRBJ2-7
CDR3aa: CSARDRLKQYF

v_gene: TRBV7-9
j_gene: TRBJ2-7
CDR3aa: CASSLDHGIDEQYF

v_gene: TRBV11-2
j_gene: TRBJ2-1
CDR3aa: CASSLELLAEQFF

v_gene: TRBV7-3
j_gene: TRBJ1-6
CDR3aa: CASSLSGRNNSPLHF

v_gene: TRBV5-1
j_gene: TRBJ2-7
CDR3aa: CASSRDPLTSGYEQYF

v_gene: TRBV12-3/TRBV12-4
j_gene: TRBJ1-4
CDR3aa: CASSQEAGSGIFF

v_gene: TRBV2
j_gene: TRBJ2-5
CDR3aa: CASSAVGLYQETQYF

v_gene: TRBV30
j_gene: TRBJ1-1
CDR3aa: CAWSARMTEAFF

v_gene: TRBV5-1
j_gene: TRBJ1-1
CDR3aa: CASSLQSRMNTEAFF

v_gene: TRBV7-2
j_gene: TRBJ2-3
CDR3aa: CASSLARAGTADTQYF

v_gene: TRBV12-1
j_gene: TRBJ2-1
CDR3aa: CASTRERGLNEQFF